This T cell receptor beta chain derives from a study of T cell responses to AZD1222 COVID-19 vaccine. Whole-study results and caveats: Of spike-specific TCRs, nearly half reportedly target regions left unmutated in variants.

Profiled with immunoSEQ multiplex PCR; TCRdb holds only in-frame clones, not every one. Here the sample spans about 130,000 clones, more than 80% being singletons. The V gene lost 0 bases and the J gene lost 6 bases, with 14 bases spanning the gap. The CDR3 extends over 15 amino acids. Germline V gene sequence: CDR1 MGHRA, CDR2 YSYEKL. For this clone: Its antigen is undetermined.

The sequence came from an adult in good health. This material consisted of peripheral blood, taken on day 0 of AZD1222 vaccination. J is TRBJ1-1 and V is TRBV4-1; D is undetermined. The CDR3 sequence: CASSQDIGNGAEAFF. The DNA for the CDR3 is TGCGCCAGCAGCCAAGATATAGGAAACGGGGCTGAAGCTTTCTTT.